The 10 T cell receptor beta chains below were found in one sample sequenced in a study of blood T cells in healthy people across ages. Primed by a sample-barcoded 5' primer and a J-beta primer mix, a second PCR proceeded for about 6 to 11 cycles. In TCRdb, the 5' RACE reads were re-called with MiXCR into one record per CDR3 protein. The sample carries about 970,000 distinct CDR3 sequences, 45% to 60% recorded once. The source material was blood. All receptors come from a woman between 55 and 75 years old in good health.

The gene calls are TRBV28 and TRBJ2-7; the D gene is possibly TRBD1 (6 bases). V dropped 0 bases and J dropped 5 bases, with 8 bases sitting between them. The CDR3 sequence is 13 residues long. Germline V lookup: CDR1 MDHEN, CDR2 SYDVKM. The CDR3 nucleotides are TGTGCCAGCAGTTTATGGGGGGCAGACGAGCAGTACTTC. Its translation is CASSLWGADEQYF.

This chain uses TRBV4-1 with TRBJ2-6; 8 nucleotides align to TRBD1. CDR3 length equals 19 residues. Trimming removed 4 bases from V and 0 bases from J; junction bases left unmatched: 11. Germline V gives CDR1 MGHRA, CDR2 YSYEKL. Here the CDR3 reads CASSPGQGAFDSGANVLTF. CDR3 sequence (DNA): TGCGCCAGCAGCCCCGGACAGGGTGCTTTCGACTCTGGGGCCAACGTCCTGACTTTC.

Here the CDR3 reads CASSEGQGASGTQYF. In nucleotides, the CDR3 is TGTGCCAGCAGTGAGGGACAGGGGGCCTCAGGGACCCAGTACTTC. The V and J genes are TRBV6-1 and TRBJ2-5, with 12 bases matching TRBD1. There are 15 residues in the CDR3. Germline V gene sequence: CDR1 MNHNS, CDR2 SASEGT. The V segment lost 3 bases and the J segment 7 bases; nucleotides outside the gene matches: 6.

This clonotype was counted at least ten times. The chain joins TRBV11-2 to TRBJ2-3; D may match TRBD1 or TRBD2 (5 bases each). The CDR3 loop spans 14 amino acids. In germline, CDR1 is SGHAT, CDR2 FQNNGV. V was cut by 0 bases and J by 4 bases, with 8 bases left in between. DNA of the CDR3: TGTGCCAGCAGCTTAGACCTGGGGGCAGATACGCAGTATTTT. Encoded protein: CASSLDLGADTQYF.

This clonotype has more than one count but fewer than ten. The genes are TRBV7-2 and TRBJ2-5; TRBD2 might be the D (5 bases). The J call may be in error: the DNA end matches TRBJ2-7 better. Germline V gene lookup returns CDR1 SGHTA and CDR2 FQGNSA. This CDR3 is built from 14 residues. CDR3 residues: CASSRPAAPYEQYF. CDR3 nucleotide sequence: TGTGCCAGCAGCCGACCAGCGGCACCCTACGAGCAGTACTTC.

As regards this clonotype: Given a much more abundant clone one base away, this may be a read error. The chain has TRBV5-1 and TRBJ1-2; D may be TRBD1 (5 bases). In germline, CDR1 is SGHRS, CDR2 YFSETQ. There are 16 residues in the CDR3. The V end was cut by 0 bases, the J end by 5 bases, with 17 bases between. CDR3 sequence: CASSLDVRAREYGYTF. In nucleotides, the CDR3 is TGCGCCAGCAGCTTGGACGTCAGGGCCAGGGAGTATGGCTACACCTTC.

This chain links TRBV28 with TRBJ2-5; D is unresolved. The J call is uncertain, as TRBJ2-7 better fits the DNA end. CDR1 and CDR2 from the germline V gene are MDHEN and SYDVKM. The CDR3 is 11 residues long. The CDR3 nucleotides are TGTGCCAGCAGTGCCGCGTTCGAGCAGTACTTC. Translated: CASSAAFEQYF.

On this clonotype: The junction departs from the called germline gene at one end, perhaps through a read error. The J gene is TRBJ1-5, the V gene TRBV6-6, with 10 bases matching TRBD1. This CDR3 comprises 15 residues. Germline V gene sequence: CDR1 MNHNY, CDR2 SVGAGI (reference sequence). CDR3 in DNA: TGCGCCAGCAGAGGACGACAGGGGGCTGCTCAGCCCCAGCATTTT. This sequence encodes CASRGRQGAAQPQHF.

This clonotype was observed a handful of times. This chain uses TRBV2 with TRBJ1-5; unclear D gene. Trimming shortened V by 7 bases and J by 3 bases, and 13 bases separated the two germline ends. Germline lookup yields CDR1 SNHLY and CDR2 FYNNEI. The CDR3 runs to 14 residues. The CDR3 reads CASNQGGHNQPQHF. Written as DNA, the CDR3 is TGTGCCAGCAACCAAGGAGGGCACAATCAGCCCCAGCATTTT.

The rearrangement joins TRBV6-2 or TRBV6-3 to TRBJ1-6, with 8 bases that match TRBD1. This CDR3 contains 15 residues. The V gene end was trimmed by 5 bases and the J gene end by 8 bases; junction bases not matched to a gene: 8. Germline lookup yields CDR1 MNHEY and CDR2 SVGEGT. This CDR3 reads CASSPRQGMYSPLHF. CDR3 nucleotides: TGTGCCAGCAGTCCAAGACAGGGGATGTATTCACCCCTCCACTTT.